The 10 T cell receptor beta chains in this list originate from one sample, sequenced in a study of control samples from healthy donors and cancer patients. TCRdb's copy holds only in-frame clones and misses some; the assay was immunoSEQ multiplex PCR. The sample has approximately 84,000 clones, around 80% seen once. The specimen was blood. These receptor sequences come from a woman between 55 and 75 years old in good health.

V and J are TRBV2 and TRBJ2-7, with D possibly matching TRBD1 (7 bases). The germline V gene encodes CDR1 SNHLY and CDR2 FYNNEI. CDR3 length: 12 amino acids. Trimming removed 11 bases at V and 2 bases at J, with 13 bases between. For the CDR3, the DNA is TGTGCCGGGGGAGGACAGGCCTACGAGCAGTACTTC. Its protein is CAGGGQAYEQYF.

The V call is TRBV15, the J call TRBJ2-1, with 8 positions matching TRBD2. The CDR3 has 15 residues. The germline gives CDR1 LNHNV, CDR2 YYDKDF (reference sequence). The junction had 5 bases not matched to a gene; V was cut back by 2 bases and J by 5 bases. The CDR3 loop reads CATSRQLAVNNEQFF. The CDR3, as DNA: TGTGCCACCAGCAGACAACTAGCGGTTAACAATGAGCAGTTCTTC.

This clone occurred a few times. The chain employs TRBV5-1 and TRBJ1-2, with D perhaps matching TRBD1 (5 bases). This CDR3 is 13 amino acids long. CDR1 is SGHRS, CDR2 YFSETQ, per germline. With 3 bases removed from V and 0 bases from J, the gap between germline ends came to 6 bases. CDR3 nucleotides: TGCGCCAGCAGCTCGACAGCTAACTATGGCTACACCTTC. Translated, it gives CASSSTANYGYTF.

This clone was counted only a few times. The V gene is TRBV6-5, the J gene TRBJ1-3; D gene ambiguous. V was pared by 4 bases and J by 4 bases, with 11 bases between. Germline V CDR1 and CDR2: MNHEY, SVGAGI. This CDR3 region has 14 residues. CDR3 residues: CASSSTYLGNTIYF. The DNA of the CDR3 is TGTGCCAGCAGTTCGACGTACTTGGGAAACACCATATATTTT.

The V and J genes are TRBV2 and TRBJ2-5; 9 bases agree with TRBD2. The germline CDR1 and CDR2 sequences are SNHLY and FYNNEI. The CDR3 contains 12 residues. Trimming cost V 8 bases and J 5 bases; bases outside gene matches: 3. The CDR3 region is CASRAGGETQYF. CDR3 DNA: TGTGCCAGCCGGGCGGGGGGGGAGACCCAGTACTTC. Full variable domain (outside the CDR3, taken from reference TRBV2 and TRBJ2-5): EPEVTQTPSHQVTQMGQEVILRCVPISNHLYFYWYRQILGQKVEFLVSFYNNEISEKSEIFDDQFSVERPDGSNFTLKIRSTKLEDSAMYFCASRAGGETQYFGPGTRLLVL.

This CDR3 is CAISGAAGYPGNTIYF. CDR3 DNA sequence: TGTGCCATCAGTGGGGCAGCAGGTTACCCTGGAAACACCATATATTTT. The chain links TRBV10-3 to TRBJ1-3, with D uncertain. The CDR3 is 16 amino acids. V was trimmed by 4 bases and J by 2 bases, leaving 15 bases between them. Germline CDR1 ENHRY, CDR2 SYGVKD.

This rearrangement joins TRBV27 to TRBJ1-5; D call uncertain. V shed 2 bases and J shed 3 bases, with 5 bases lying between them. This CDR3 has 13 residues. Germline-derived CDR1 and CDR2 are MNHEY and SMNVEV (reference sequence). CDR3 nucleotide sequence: TGTGCCAGCAGTTTAACACTCAATCAGCCCCAGCATTTT. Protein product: CASSLTLNQPQHF.

The CDR3 nucleotides read TGTGCCAGCAGCAGGACAGGGGCGAAGACCCAGTACTTC. This sequence encodes CASSRTGAKTQYF. The J gene is TRBJ2-5, the V gene TRBV12-3 or TRBV12-4; 9 bases line up with TRBD1. The CDR3 sequence is 13 residues long. V lost 6 bases to trimming and J lost 6 bases; unmatched junction nucleotides: 5.

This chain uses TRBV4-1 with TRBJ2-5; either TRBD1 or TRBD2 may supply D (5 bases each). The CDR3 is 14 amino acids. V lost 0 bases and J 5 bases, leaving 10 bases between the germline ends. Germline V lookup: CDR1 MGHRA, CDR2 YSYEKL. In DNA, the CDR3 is TGCGCCAGCAGCCAAGACTGGGGGTGGGAGACCCAGTACTTC. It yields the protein CASSQDWGWETQYF.

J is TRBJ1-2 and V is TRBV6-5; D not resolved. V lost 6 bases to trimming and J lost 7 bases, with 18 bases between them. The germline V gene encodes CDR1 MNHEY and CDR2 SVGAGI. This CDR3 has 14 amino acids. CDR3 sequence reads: CASRADGLEAGYTF. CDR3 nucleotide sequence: TGTGCCAGCAGGGCAGACGGGCTCGAGGCTGGCTACACCTTC.